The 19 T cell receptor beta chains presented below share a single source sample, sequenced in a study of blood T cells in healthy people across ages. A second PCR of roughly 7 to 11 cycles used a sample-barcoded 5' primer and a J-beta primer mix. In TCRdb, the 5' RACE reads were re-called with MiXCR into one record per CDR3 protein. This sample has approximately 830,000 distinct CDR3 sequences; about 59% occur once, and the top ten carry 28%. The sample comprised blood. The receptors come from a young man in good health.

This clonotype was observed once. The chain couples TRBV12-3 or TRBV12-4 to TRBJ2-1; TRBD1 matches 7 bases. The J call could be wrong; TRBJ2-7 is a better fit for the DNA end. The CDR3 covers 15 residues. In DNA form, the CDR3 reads TGTGCCAGCACCCCTCCTGGGACAGCTTACAATGAGCAGTACTTC. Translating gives CASTPPGTAYNEQYF.

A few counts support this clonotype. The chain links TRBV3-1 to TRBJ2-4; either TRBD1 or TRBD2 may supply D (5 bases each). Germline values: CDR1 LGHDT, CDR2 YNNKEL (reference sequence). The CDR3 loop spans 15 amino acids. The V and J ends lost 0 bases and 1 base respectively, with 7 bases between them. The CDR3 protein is CASSQDREAKNIQYF. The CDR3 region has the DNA TGTGCCAGCAGCCAAGACAGGGAGGCCAAAAACATTCAGTACTTC.

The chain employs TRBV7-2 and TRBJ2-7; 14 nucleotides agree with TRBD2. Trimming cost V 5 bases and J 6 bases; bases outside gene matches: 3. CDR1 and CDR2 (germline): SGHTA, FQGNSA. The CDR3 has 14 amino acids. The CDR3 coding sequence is TGTGCCAGCAGCCCTGGGACTAGCGGGGGCGAGCAGTACTTC. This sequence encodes CASSPGTSGGEQYF. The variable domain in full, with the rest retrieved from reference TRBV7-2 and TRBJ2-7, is GAGVSQSPSNKVTEKGKDVELRCDPISGHTALYWYRQSLGQGLEFLIYFQGNSAPDKSGLPSDRFSAERTGGSVSTLTIQRTQQEDSAVYLCASSPGTSGGEQYFGPGTRLTVT.

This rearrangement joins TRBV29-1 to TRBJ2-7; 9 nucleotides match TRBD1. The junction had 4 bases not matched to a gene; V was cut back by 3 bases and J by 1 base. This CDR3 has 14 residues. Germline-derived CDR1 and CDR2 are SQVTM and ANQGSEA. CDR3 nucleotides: TGCAGCGTTGACCCCGGGACAGGGTCCTACGAGCAGTACTTC. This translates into CSVDPGTGSYEQYF.

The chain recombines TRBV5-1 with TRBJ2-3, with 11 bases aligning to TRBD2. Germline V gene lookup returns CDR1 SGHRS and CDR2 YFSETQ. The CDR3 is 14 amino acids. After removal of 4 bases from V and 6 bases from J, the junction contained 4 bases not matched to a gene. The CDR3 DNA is TGCGCCAGCAGCCACCGACTAGCGGGGGATACGCAGTATTTT. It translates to CASSHRLAGDTQYF. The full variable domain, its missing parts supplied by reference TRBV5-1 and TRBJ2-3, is KAGVTQTPRYLIKTRGQQVTLSCSPISGHRSVSWYQQTPGQGLQFLFEYFSETQRNKGNFPGRFSGRQFSNSRSEMNVSTLELGDSALYLCASSHRLAGDTQYFGPGTRLTVL.

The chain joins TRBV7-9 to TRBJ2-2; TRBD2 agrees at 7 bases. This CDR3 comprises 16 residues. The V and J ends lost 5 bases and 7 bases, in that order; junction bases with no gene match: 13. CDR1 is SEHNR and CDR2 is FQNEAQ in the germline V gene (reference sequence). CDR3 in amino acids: CASSAAGTIMGGELFF. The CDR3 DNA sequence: TGTGCCAGCAGCGCTGCCGGGACTATTATGGGCGGGGAGCTGTTTTTT.

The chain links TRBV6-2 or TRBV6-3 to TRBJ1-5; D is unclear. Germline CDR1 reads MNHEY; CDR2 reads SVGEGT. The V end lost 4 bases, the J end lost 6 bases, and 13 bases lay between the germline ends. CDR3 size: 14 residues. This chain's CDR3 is CASSSGDWAQPQHF. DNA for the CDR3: TGTGCCAGCAGTTCTGGAGATTGGGCTCAGCCCCAGCATTTT.

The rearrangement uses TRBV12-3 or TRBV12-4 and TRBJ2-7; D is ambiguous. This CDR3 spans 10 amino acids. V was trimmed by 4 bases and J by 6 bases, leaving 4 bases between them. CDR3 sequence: CASSSVEQYF. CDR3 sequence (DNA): TGTGCCAGCAGTTCGGTCGAGCAGTACTTC.

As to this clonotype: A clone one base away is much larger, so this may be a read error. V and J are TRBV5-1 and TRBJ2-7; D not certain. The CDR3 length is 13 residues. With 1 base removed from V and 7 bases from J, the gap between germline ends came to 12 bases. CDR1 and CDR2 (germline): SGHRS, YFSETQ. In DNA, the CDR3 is TGCGCCAGCAGCTTGCATGGGCCTAATGAGCAGTACTTC. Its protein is CASSLHGPNEQYF.

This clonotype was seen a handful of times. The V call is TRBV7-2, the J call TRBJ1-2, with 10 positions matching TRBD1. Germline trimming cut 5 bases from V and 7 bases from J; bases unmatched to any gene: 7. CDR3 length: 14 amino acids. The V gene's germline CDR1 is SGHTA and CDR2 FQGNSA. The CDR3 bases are TGTGCCAGCAGCCCCCTGACAGGGGGCATTGGCTACACCTTC. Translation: CASSPLTGGIGYTF.

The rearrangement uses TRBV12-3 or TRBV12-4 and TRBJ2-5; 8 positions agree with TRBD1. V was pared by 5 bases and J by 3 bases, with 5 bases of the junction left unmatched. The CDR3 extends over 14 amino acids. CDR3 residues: CASSIGTGEETQYF. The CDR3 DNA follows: TGTGCCAGCAGTATCGGGACAGGAGAAGAGACCCAGTACTTC.

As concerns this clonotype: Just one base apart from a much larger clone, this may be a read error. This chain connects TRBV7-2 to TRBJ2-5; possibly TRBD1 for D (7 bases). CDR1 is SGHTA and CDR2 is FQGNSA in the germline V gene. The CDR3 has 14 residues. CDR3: CVSSPGGGSETQYF. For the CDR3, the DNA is TGTGTCAGCAGCCCTGGAGGGGGCAGTGAGACCCAGTACTTC.

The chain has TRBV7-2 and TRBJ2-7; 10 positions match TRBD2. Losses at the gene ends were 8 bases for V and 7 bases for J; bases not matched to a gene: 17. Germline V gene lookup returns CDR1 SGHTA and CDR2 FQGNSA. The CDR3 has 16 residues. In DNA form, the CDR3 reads TGTGCCAGCGCGGCTAGCGGGGGAAGCTCCTACAATGAGCAGTACTTC. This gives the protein CASAASGGSSYNEQYF.

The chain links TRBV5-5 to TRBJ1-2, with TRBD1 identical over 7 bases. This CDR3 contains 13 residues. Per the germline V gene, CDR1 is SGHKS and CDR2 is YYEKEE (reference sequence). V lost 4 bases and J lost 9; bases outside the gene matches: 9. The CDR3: CASSTQGMPSYTF. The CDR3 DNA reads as TGTGCCAGCAGCACACAGGGGATGCCAAGCTACACCTTC.

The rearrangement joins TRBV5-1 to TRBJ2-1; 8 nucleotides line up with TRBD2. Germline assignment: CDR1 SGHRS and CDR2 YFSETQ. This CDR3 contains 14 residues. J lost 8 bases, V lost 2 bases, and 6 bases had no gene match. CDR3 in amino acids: CASSFAGGVDEQFF. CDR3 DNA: TGCGCCAGCAGCTTCGCCGGGGGGGTGGATGAGCAGTTCTTC.

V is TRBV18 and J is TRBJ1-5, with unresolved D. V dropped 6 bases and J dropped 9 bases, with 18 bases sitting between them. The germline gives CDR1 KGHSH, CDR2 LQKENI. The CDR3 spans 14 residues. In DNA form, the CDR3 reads TGTGCCAGCTCCCCGGACCTACGAGATGGGCCCCAGCATTTT. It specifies CASSPDLRDGPQHF.

The CDR3 region has the DNA TGTGCCAGCAGGAAGCAGGGGGTGGAGACCCAGTACTTC. Its translation is CASRKQGVETQYF. The chain joins TRBV6-5 to TRBJ2-5, with 7 bases matching TRBD1. Unmatched junction bases numbered 6, after V lost 6 bases and J lost 5 bases. Germline assignment: CDR1 MNHEY and CDR2 SVGAGI. This CDR3 has 13 amino acids.

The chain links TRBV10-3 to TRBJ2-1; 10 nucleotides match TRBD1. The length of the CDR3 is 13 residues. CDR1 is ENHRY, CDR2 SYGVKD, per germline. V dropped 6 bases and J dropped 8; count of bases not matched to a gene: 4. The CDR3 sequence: CAIRDRGSDEQFF. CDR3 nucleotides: TGTGCCATCAGGGACAGGGGGTCGGATGAGCAGTTCTTC.

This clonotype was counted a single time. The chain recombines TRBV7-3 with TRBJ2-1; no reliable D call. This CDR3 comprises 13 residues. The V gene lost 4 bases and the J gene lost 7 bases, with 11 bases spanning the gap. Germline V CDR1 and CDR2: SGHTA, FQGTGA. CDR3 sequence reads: CASSYGARNEQFF. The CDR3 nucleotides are TGTGCCAGCAGCTATGGCGCGAGGAATGAGCAGTTCTTC.